The rows below give T cell receptor beta chains drawn from one sample of a study of response to subunit inactivated influenza vaccine. TCRdb fed the RT-PCR reads into MiXCR, producing one record per CDR3 protein. The top ten hold about 10% of the sample, which has around 750,000 distinct CDR3 sequences, about 20% seen once. The sample consisted of PBMCs from blood, taken 4 to 6 days after vaccination. Receptor source: a man in his fifties or sixties who received an inactivated influenza vaccine. Each CDR3 is given with its conserved first and last residue. Fields, in order: V gene, clone size, J gene, D gene, CDR3 DNA, CDR3 protein. D genes are given only for firm matches. Some rows have no size entry. The others give once, few or many, or a class for an expanded clone.

TRBV4-2	NA	TRBJ2-1	TRBD2	TGTGCCAGCAGCCAAGACAGCGGGGATTACAATGAGCAGTTCTTC	CASSQDSGDYNEQFF
TRBV20-1	few	TRBJ2-7	TRBD2	TGCAGTGGCACTAGCGGGGGGGCCTACGAGCAGTACTTC	CSGTSGGAYEQYF
TRBV7-2	NA	TRBJ2-3	TRBD1	TGTGCCAGCAGCTTCCGACAGGGCCCGACGCAGTATTTT	CASSFRQGPTQYF
TRBV4-3	few	TRBJ1-1	NA	TGCGCCAGCAGCCAAGATATGGGGGGGGGTGAAGCTTTCTTT	CASSQDMGGGEAFF
TRBV20-1	NA	TRBJ1-6	NA	TGCAGTGCTAGTGAGCCGTCCAGGAGCTCCTATAATTCACCCCTCCACTTT	CSASEPSRSSYNSPLHF
TRBV7-9	NA	TRBJ1-1	NA	TGTGCCAGCAGCTTAGGTGACAGTCGGAACACTGAAGCTTTCTTT	CASSLGDSRNTEAFF
TRBV11-2	NA	TRBJ1-6	NA	TGTGCCAGCAGCGACATGGGACCGGTGGGCCATCCCCTCCACTTT	CASSDMGPVGHPLHF
TRBV5-1	NA	TRBJ2-7	NA	TGCGCCAGCAGCTTGGTAGAGTCCCACGAGCAGTACTTC	CASSLVESHEQYF
TRBV20-1	NA	TRBJ2-3	NA	TGCAGTGCTAGAGATAGGCTGGGGTGGGTCACAGATACGCAGTATTTT	CSARDRLGWVTDTQYF
TRBV5-1	few	TRBJ1-1	TRBD1	TGCGCCAGCAGCGGGACAGGTGAACCAAGGAACACTGAAGCTTTCTTT	CASSGTGEPRNTEAFF
TRBV29-1	NA	TRBJ2-3	NA	TGCAGCGCTGAGCCTAGCGCAAGCACAGATACGCAGTATTTT	CSAEPSASTDTQYF
TRBV11-3	once	TRBJ2-1	NA	TGTGCCAGCAGCTTAGACAAAGGCAATGAGCAGTTCTTC	CASSLDKGNEQFF
TRBV5-1	NA	TRBJ1-1	TRBD1	TGCGCCAGCAACCTGGAGGGGGCAGGAGGAGCTTTCTTT	CASNLEGAGGAFF
TRBV18	NA	TRBJ2-1	NA	TGTGCCAGCTCACAGGATACAGGGACGGGACGGAATGAGCAGTTCTTC	CASSQDTGTGRNEQFF
TRBV2	NA	TRBJ2-3	NA	TGTGCCAGCAGGAAGGGGAAGCTCACAGATACGCAGTATTTT	CASRKGKLTDTQYF
TRBV29-1	few	TRBJ1-1	NA	TGCAGCGTTGAAGGAAGGCAGGGGTCCACTGAAGCTTTCTTT	CSVEGRQGSTEAFF
TRBV7-9	NA	TRBJ2-4	NA	TGTGCCAGCAGCTTCACGGCTAGGGAAAACATTCAGTACTTC	CASSFTARENIQYF
TRBV5-6	NA	TRBJ1-5	NA	TGTGCCAGCACCTTAGCGGGATTAGAAGATACGCAGCATTTT	CASTLAGLEDTQHF
TRBV5-6	NA	TRBJ2-3	NA	TGTGCCAGCAGCGCCCAGCGACAGTCACTAGATACGCAGTCTTTT	CASSAQRQSLDTQSF
TRBV5-1	few	TRBJ2-2	NA	TGCGCCAGCAGCATAAACCCCGGGACTAACACCGGGGAGCTGTTTTTT	CASSINPGTNTGELFF
TRBV9	few	TRBJ2-2	NA	TGTGCCAGCAGCGTAGATCAGTTAAACACCGGGGAGCTGTTTTTT	CASSVDQLNTGELFF
TRBV12-3/TRBV12-4	many	TRBJ2-7	TRBD1	TGTGCCAGCAGTTTAAAGGGGGCTAATTACGAGCAGTACTTC	CASSLKGANYEQYF
TRBV12-3/TRBV12-4	few	TRBJ2-7	TRBD1	TGTGCCAGCAACCCCGGGACAGGCTACGAGCAGTACTTC	CASNPGTGYEQYF
TRBV29-1	NA	TRBJ2-7	NA	TGCAGCGTTGAAGATGAGATCGAGCAGTACTTC	CSVEDEIEQYF
TRBV18	NA	TRBJ2-3	NA	TGTGCCAGCTCACCATATTCACCGGCAGGGCGAATTAACACAGATACGCAGTATTTT	CASSPYSPAGRINTDTQYF
TRBV27	NA	TRBJ1-6	NA	TGTGCCAGCAGCCTGAAGGAAGGATTATATAATTCACCCCTCCACTTT	CASSLKEGLYNSPLHF
TRBV12-3/TRBV12-4	many	TRBJ1-5	NA	TGTGCCAGCAGTAATCCTAATCAGCCCCAGCATTTT	CASSNPNQPQHF
TRBV4-2	many	TRBJ2-7	TRBD1	TGTGCCAGCAGCCAAGATCTAGAGACAGGGGGTCGCGAGCAGTACTTC	CASSQDLETGGREQYF
TRBV20-1	many	TRBJ2-1	NA	TGCAGTGCCCACCCCCGGCGACTAGTAGTTGAGCAGTTCTTC	CSAHPRRLVVEQFF
TRBV3-1	few	TRBJ2-2	TRBD2	TGTGCCAGCAGCCAAGAAGCGGGACTAGCGTTAACCGGGGAGCTGTTTTTT	CASSQEAGLALTGELFF
TRBV11-2	NA	TRBJ2-3	NA	TGTGCCAGCAGCTTATGGGTAGATACGCAGTATTTT	CASSLWVDTQYF
TRBV12-3/TRBV12-4	NA	TRBJ1-4	NA	TGTGCCAGCAGCCGGGGACCCCGCAGCGAAAAACTGTTTTTT	CASSRGPRSEKLFF
TRBV9	NA	TRBJ2-1	NA	TGTGCCAGCACGCCGCTCCCCGGGTCCTACAATGAGCAGTTCTTC	CASTPLPGSYNEQFF
TRBV24-1	many	TRBJ2-1	NA	TGTGCCACCAGTGACCCTTGGAAGTCTGGCGGTAAATACAATGAGCAGTTCTTC	CATSDPWKSGGKYNEQFF
TRBV7-2	NA	TRBJ2-3	TRBD2	TGTGCCAGCAGGTTCAGCGGGGGATTAGATACGCAGTATTTT	CASRFSGGLDTQYF
TRBV12-3/TRBV12-4	NA	TRBJ2-2	NA	TGTGCCAGCAGTTGGCAGGAATTGAACACCGGGGAGCTGTTTTTT	CASSWQELNTGELFF
TRBV7-2	few	TRBJ2-7	TRBD2	TGTGCCAGCAGCTTAGTAGGCGGGAGGAACACCTACGAGCAGTACTTC	CASSLVGGRNTYEQYF
TRBV29-1	NA	TRBJ1-1	NA	TGCAGCGTTGTCCGTCGGATGAACACTGAAGCTTTCTTT	CSVVRRMNTEAFF
TRBV5-5	NA	TRBJ2-1	NA	TGTGCCAGCAGCTCTTTGTCCCCTTATAGTGAGCAGTTCTTC	CASSSLSPYSEQFF
TRBV12-3/TRBV12-4	NA	TRBJ2-1	NA	TGTGCCAGCAGTTTCTTGACTGGTTACAATGAGCAGTTCTTC	CASSFLTGYNEQFF
TRBV4-1	few	TRBJ2-3	TRBD1	TGCGCCAGCAGCCAAATTCCGACAGGGGTGTTGGCAGATACGCAGTATTTT	CASSQIPTGVLADTQYF
TRBV6-4	few	TRBJ1-6	NA	TGTGCCAGCAGGGAGAATTCACCCCTCCACTTT	CASRENSPLHF
TRBV7-6	NA	TRBJ2-5	TRBD1	TGTGCCAGCAGCCCCGGGACAGGGAGTTGGGTAGAGACCCAGTACTTC	CASSPGTGSWVETQYF
TRBV7-9	NA	TRBJ1-6	NA	TGTGCCAGCAGCATAGGACGGAGTAATTCACCCCTCCACTTT	CASSIGRSNSPLHF
TRBV20-1	few	TRBJ2-7	TRBD2	TGCAGTGCTAGGTATAGCGGGAGCATCTCCTACGAGCAGTACTTC	CSARYSGSISYEQYF
TRBV12-3/TRBV12-4	NA	TRBJ2-7	NA	TGTGCCAGCAGTTTAACCACTCTCACCTACGAGCAGTACTTC	CASSLTTLTYEQYF
TRBV7-9	NA	TRBJ1-1	NA	TGTGCCAGCAGCTTAGCGTCGGGTTGGGCTGAAGCTTTCTTT	CASSLASGWAEAFF
TRBV7-9	NA	TRBJ1-1	NA	TGTGCCCTTGGAGTGATGAACACTGAAGCTTTCTTT	CALGVMNTEAFF
TRBV5-5	NA	TRBJ1-1	NA	TGTGCCAGCAGCTTGAGTAAAGGGGTCGACACTGAAGCTTTCTTT	CASSLSKGVDTEAFF
TRBV11-2	few	TRBJ2-1	NA	TGTGCCAGCAGCTTTGGGACGGCGTCCTACAATGAGCAGTTCTTC	CASSFGTASYNEQFF
TRBV4-3	NA	TRBJ2-7	TRBD1	TGCGCCAGCAGCCACCTACCGGGGGACAGGGGCCCCTACGAGCAGTACTTC	CASSHLPGDRGPYEQYF
TRBV10-3	few	TRBJ1-5	NA	TGTGCCATCAGTGAAAAGGCTCAGCCCCAGCATTTT	CAISEKAQPQHF
TRBV12-3/TRBV12-4	NA	TRBJ2-1	NA	TGTGCCAGCAGTTCGGAGGGGAGTGATCAGTTCTTC	CASSSEGSDQFF
TRBV9	NA	TRBJ2-7	TRBD1	TGTGCCAGCAGCGTGAGCCCGACAGGGGGGGGAGAGCAGTACTTC	CASSVSPTGGGEQYF